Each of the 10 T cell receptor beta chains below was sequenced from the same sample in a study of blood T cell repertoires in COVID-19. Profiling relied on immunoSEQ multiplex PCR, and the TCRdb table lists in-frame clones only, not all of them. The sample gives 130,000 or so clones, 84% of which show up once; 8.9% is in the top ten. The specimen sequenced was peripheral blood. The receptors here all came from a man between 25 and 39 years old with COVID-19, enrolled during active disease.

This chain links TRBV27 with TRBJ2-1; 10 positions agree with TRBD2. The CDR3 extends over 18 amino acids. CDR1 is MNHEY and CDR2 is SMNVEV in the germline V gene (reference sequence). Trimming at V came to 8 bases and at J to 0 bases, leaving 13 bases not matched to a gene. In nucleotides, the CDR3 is TGTGCCAGCTTAGTGCGCGGGACTAGCGATAGCTCCTACAATGAGCAGTTCTTC. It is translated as CASLVRGTSDSSYNEQFF.

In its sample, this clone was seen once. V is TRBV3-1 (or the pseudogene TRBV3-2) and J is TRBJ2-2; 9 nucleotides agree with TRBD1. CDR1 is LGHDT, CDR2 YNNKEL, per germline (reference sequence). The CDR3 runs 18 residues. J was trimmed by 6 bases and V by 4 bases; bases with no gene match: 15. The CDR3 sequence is CASSPYTGTGLISGELFF. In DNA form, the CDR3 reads TGTGCCAGCAGCCCATACACCGGGACAGGGTTAATTTCCGGGGAGCTGTTTTTT.

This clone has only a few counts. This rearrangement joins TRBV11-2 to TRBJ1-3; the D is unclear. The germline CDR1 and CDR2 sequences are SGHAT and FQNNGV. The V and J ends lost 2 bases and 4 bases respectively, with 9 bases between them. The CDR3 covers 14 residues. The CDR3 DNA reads TGTGCCAGCAGCTTAAATCAGTTGGGAAACACCATATATTTT. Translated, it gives CASSLNQLGNTIYF.

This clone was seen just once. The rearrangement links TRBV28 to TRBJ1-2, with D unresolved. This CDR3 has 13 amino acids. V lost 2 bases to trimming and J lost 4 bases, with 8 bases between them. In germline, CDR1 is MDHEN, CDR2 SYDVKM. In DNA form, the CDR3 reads TGTGCCAGCAGTTTAGGGCTGGTCTATGGCTACACCTTC. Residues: CASSLGLVYGYTF.

The CDR3 DNA reads as TGTGCCAGCAGCCAAGAAGGGGCGGGGGGGAATTCACCCCTCCACTTT. Encoded protein: CASSQEGAGGNSPLHF. V is TRBV4-2 and J is TRBJ1-6, with D possibly being TRBD1 (5 bases). The CDR3 runs to 16 residues. The germline CDR1 and CDR2 sequences are LGHNA and YNFKEQ. Trimming took off 0 bases at V and 7 bases at J, with 13 bases between the two ends.

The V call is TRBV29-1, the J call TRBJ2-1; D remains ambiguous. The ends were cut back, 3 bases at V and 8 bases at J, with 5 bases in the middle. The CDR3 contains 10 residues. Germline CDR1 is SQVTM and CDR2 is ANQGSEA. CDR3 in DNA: TGCAGCGTTGATATCTATGAGCAGTTCTTC. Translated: CSVDIYEQFF.

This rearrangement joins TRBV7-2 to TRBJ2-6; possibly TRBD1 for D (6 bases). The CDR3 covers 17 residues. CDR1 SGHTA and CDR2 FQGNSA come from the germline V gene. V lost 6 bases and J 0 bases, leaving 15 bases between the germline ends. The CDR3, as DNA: TGTGCCAGCAGACCAGGGGTGGGGGACTCTGGGGCCAACGTCCTGACTTTC. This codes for CASRPGVGDSGANVLTF.

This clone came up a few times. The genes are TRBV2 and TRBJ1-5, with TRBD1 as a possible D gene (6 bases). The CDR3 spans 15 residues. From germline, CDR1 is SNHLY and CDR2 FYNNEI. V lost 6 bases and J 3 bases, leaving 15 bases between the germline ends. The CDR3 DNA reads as TGTGCCAGCAGATCGACAGGCTATTCCAATCAGCCCCAGCATTTT. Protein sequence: CASRSTGYSNQPQHF.

The CDR3, as DNA: TGTGCCAGCAGTCACCCTTCGGATCTGGGGGGAAGTTTTTACGAGCAGTACTTC. As protein: CASSHPSDLGGSFYEQYF. The chain couples TRBV6-6 to TRBJ2-7; D is perhaps TRBD2 (6 bases). The CDR3 length is 18 residues. CDR1 is MNHNY and CDR2 is SVGAGI in the germline V gene (reference sequence). Trimming cost V 5 bases and J 4 bases, with 27 bases left between them.

CDR3 in amino acids: CATSAPDSSKGYGYTF. The CDR3 DNA sequence: TGTGCCACCAGTGCCCCGGACAGTTCGAAAGGCTATGGCTACACCTTC. The genes are TRBV24-1 and TRBJ1-2; D possibly corresponds to TRBD1 (6 bases). Trimming took 5 bases from V and 4 from J, leaving 19 bases between them. CDR1 is KGHDR and CDR2 is SFDVKD in the germline V gene. The CDR3 loop spans 16 amino acids.